This TCR beta chain was recovered during a study of cytomegalovirus exposure and HLA in healthy donors. V lost 4 bases, J lost 4 bases, and 5 bases stayed unmatched. This CDR3 is 14 amino acids long. Per the germline V gene, CDR1 is MNHEY and CDR2 is SVGAGI. The study, taken as a whole, reports: According to the study, approximately 150 TCR beta chains were cytomegalovirus-associated.

This clone showed up just once. Antigen unknown. PCR employed 60 Vbeta and 13 Jbeta primers. Assay: immunoSEQ multiplex PCR; the TCRdb copy retains only in-frame clones and omits some. The sample has roughly 150,000 clones; around 85% are singletons. Sequenced input: PBMCs. The chain joins TRBV6-5 to TRBJ2-3; the match to TRBD1 covers 7 bases. This TCR came from a male donor in good health and CMV-seronegative. The CDR3 loop is CASSLHRGADTQYF. In nucleotides, the CDR3 is TGTGCCAGCAGTTTGCACAGGGGCGCAGATACGCAGTATTTT.